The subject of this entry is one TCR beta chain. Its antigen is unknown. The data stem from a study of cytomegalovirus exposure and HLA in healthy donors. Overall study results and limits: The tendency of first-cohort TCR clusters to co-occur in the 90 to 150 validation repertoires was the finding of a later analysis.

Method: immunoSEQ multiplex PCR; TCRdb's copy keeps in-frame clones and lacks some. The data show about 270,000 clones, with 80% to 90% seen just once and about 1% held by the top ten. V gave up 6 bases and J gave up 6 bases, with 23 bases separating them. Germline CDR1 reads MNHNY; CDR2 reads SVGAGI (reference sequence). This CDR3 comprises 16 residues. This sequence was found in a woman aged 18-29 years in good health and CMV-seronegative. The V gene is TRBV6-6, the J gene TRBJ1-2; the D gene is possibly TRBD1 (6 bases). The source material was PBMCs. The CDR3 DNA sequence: TGTGCCAGCAGCTATGGCGCCGGCGGGGGGCTCGATGGCTACACCTTC. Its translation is CASSYGAGGGLDGYTF.